This TCR beta chain was sequenced in a study of blood T cell repertoires in COVID-19. About the study: Italy, Spain and the United States were the sources of the convalescent and acute COVID-19 samples.

Per the original data handling: Reference gene primers were amplified, and this amplification served to estimate nucleated cell counts. Produced via immunoSEQ multiplex PCR; TCRdb's table is partial and in-frame only. That table is the source of V, J and clone size, and D and trimming were worked out from the DNA. The sample shows 350,000 to 400,000 clones, around 90% of them seen only once. The CDR3 is 17 amino acids. The V and J ends lost 4 bases and 0 bases respectively, with 13 bases between them. Germline V lookup: CDR1 MNHEY, CDR2 SVGEGT. The chain carries TRBV6-2 or TRBV6-3 and TRBJ1-6; a possible D gene is TRBD1 (5 bases). This receptor was taken from a young man with active or convalescent COVID-19. Sequences were obtained from peripheral blood. CDR3 coding DNA: TGTGCCAGCAGTTGGAATCACAGGAGCTCCTATAATTCACCCCTCCACTTT. Translating gives CASSWNHRSSYNSPLHF.